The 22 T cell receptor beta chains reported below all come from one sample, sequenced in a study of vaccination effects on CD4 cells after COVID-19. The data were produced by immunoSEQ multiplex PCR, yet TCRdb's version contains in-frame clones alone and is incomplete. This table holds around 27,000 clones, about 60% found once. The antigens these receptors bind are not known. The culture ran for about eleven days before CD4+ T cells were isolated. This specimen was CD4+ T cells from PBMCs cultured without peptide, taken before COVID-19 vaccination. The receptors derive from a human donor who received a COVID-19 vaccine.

CDR3 sequence: CASSEWDLTDTQYF. The CDR3 DNA is TGCGCCAGCAGCGAGTGGGACCTCACAGATACGCAGTATTTT. The chain carries TRBV5-1 and TRBJ2-3; D may be TRBD1 or TRBD2 (5 bases each). Germline CDR1 and CDR2: SGHRS and YFSETQ. This CDR3 region has 14 residues. V lost 4 bases, J lost 2 bases, and 11 bases lay in between. Complete variable domain (other parts from reference TRBV5-1 and TRBJ2-3): KAGVTQTPRYLIKTRGQQVTLSCSPISGHRSVSWYQQTPGQGLQFLFEYFSETQRNKGNFPGRFSGRQFSNSRSEMNVSTLELGDSALYLCASSEWDLTDTQYFGPGTRLTVL.

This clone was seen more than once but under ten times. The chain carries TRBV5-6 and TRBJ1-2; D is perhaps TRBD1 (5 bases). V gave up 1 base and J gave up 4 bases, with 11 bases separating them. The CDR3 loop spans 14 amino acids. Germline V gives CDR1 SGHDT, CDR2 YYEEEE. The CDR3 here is CASSLQGNFYGYTF. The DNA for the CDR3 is TGTGCCAGCAGCTTGCAGGGAAATTTCTATGGCTACACCTTC.

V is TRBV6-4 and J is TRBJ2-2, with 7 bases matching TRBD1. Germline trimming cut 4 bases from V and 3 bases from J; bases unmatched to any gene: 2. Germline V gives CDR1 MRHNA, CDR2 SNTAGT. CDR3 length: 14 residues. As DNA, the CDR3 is TGTGCCAGCAGTGGACAGGGCGACACCGGGGAGCTGTTTTTT. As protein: CASSGQGDTGELFF.

CDR3 in amino acids: CASSPQGWNGYTF. For the CDR3, the DNA is TGTGCCAGCAGTCCACAGGGATGGAATGGCTACACCTTC. V and J are TRBV6-6 and TRBJ1-2, with TRBD1 as a possible D gene (6 bases). Germline assignment: CDR1 MNHNY and CDR2 SVGAGI (reference sequence). CDR3 size: 13 residues. Trimming took off 5 bases at V and 6 bases at J, with 13 bases between the two ends.

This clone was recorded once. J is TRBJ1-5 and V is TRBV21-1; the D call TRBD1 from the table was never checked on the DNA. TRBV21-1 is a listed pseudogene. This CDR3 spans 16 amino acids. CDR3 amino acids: CASSTRQGPSNQPQHF. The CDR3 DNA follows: TGTGCCAGCAGCACCCGACAGGGCCCTAGCAATCAGCCCCAGCATTTT.

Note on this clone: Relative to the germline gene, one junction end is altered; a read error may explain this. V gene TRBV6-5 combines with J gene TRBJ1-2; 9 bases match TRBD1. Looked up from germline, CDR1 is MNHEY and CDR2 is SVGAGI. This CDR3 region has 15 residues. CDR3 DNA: TGTGCTAGCAGGGGGGGACAGGGCCCCTCCTATGGCTACACCTTC. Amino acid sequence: CASRGGQGPSYGYTF.

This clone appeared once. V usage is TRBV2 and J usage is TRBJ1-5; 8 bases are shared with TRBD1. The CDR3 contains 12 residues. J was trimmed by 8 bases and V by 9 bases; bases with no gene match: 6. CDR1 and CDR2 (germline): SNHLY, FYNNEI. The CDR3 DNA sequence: TGTGCCAGTAACGACAGGGGAAAGCCCCAGCATTTT. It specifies CASNDRGKPQHF.

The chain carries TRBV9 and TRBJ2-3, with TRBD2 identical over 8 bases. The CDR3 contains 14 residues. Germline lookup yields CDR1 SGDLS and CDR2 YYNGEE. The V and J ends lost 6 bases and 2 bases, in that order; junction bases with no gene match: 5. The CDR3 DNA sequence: TGTGCCAGCAAGGCGGGAGGCTTCACAGATACGCAGTATTTT. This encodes CASKAGGFTDTQYF. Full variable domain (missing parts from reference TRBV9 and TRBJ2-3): DSGVTQTPKHLITATGQRVTLRCSPRSGDLSVYWYQQSLDQGLQFLIQYYNGEERAKGNILERFSAQQFPDLHSELNLSSLELGDSALYFCASKAGGFTDTQYFGPGTRLTVL.

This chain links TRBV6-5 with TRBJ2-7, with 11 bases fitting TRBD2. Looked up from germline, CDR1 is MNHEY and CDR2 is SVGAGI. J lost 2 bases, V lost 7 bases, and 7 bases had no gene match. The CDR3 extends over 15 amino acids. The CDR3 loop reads CASTRTSGQTYEQYF. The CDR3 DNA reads TGTGCCAGCACTAGGACTAGCGGGCAGACCTACGAGCAGTACTTC.

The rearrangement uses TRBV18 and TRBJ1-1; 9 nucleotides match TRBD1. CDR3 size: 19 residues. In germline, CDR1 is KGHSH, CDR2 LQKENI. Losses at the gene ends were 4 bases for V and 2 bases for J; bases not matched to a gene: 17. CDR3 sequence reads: CASSRRGQGSERRNTEAFF. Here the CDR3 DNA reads TGTGCCAGCTCACGCCGGGGACAGGGCAGCGAAAGGAGAAACACTGAAGCTTTCTTT.

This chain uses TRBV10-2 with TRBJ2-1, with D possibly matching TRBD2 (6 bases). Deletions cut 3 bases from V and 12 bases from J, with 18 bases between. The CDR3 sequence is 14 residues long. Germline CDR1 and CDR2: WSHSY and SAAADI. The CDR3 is CASSEGPGEAVQFF. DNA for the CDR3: TGCGCCAGCAGTGAAGGGCCGGGGGAGGCTGTGCAGTTCTTC.

The CDR3: CSVATGFNYGYTF. DNA of the CDR3: TGCAGCGTTGCGACAGGTTTTAACTATGGCTACACCTTC. The V gene is TRBV29-1, the J gene TRBJ1-2, with D maybe TRBD1 (6 bases). The ends were cut back, 4 bases at V and 1 base at J, with 10 bases in the middle. The CDR3 is made up of 13 amino acids. Germline V gene sequence: CDR1 SQVTM, CDR2 ANQGSEA.

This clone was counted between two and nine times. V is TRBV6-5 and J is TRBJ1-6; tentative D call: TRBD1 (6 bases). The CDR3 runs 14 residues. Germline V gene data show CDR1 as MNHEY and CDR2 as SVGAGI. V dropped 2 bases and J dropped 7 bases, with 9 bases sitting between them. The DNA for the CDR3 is TGTGCCAGCAGTTACGGACAGCTAAATTCACCCCTCCACTTT. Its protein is CASSYGQLNSPLHF.

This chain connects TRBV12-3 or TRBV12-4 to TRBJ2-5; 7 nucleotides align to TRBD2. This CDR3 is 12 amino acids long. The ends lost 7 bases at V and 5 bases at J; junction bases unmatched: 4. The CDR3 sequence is CASTLAVETQYF. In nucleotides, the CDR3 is TGTGCCAGCACTCTAGCGGTGGAGACCCAGTACTTC.

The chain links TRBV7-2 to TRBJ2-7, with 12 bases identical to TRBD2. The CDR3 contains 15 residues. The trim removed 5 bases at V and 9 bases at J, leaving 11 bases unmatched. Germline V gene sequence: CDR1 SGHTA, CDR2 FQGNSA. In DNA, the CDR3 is TGTGCCAGCAGCGTGACTAGCGGGAGTAATAAGGTGCAGTACTTC. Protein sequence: CASSVTSGSNKVQYF.

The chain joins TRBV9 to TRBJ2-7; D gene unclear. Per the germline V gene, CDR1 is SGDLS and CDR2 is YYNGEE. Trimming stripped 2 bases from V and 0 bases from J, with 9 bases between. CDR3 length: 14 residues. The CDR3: CASSVWGFSYEQYF. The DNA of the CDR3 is TGTGCCAGCAGCGTTTGGGGATTCTCCTACGAGCAGTACTTC.

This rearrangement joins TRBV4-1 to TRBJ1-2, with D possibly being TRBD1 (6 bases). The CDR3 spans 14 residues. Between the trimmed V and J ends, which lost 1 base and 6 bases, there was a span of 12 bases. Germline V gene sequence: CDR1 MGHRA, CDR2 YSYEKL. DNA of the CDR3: TGCGCCAGCAGCCAAGGTAACAGGGCAAATGGCTACACCTTC. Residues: CASSQGNRANGYTF.

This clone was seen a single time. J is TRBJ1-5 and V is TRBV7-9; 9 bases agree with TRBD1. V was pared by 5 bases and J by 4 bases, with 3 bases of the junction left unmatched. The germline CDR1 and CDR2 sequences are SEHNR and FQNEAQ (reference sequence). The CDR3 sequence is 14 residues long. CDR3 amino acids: CASSIGQGNQPQHF. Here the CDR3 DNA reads TGTGCCAGCAGCATCGGACAGGGGAATCAGCCCCAGCATTTT.

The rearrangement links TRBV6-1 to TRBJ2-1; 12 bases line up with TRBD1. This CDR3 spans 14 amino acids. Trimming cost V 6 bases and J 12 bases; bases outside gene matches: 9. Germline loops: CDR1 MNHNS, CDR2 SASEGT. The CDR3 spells CASSTGTGGTWQFF. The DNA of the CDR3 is TGTGCCAGCAGCACCGGGACAGGGGGCACTTGGCAGTTCTTC.

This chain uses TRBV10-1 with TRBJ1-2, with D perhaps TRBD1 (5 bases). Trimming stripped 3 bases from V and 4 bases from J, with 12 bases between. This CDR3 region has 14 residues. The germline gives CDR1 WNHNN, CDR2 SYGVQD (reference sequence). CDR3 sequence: CASSDGLGLYGYTF. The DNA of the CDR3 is TGCGCCAGCAGTGATGGACTGGGGCTCTATGGCTACACCTTC.

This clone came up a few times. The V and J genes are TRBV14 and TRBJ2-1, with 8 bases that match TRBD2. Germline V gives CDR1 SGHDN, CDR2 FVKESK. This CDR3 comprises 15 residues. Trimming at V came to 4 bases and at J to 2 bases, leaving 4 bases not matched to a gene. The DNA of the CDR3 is TGTGCCAGCAGCCTACGGGGGGGCCCCTACAATGAGCAGTTCTTC. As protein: CASSLRGGPYNEQFF.

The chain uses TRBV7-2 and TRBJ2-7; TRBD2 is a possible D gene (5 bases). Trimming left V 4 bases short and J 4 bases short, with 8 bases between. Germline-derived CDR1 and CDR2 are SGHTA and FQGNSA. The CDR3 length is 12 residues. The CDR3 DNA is TGTGCCAGCAGCTCAACGGGATACGAGCAGTACTTC. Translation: CASSSTGYEQYF.